These 6 T cell receptor beta chains originate from one sample sequenced in a study of PD-1 blockade in classical Hodgkin lymphoma (dated by TCRdb to 2019 to 2021). The meaning of the sample's time point label: cycle 4 day 1 (C4D1), after more than five weeks of nivolumab. Relapse after autologous stem cell transplantation had occurred in all trial patients, and cohorts A, B and C were distinguished by prior brentuximab vedotin exposure. Libraries were made using the immunoSEQ multiplex PCR assay. TCRdb provides this immuneACCESS table in a form limited to in-frame rearrangements. Some clones are lacking; in checked studies, under half of them reflect an unresolved V gene, and why the rest are absent is not known. For this sample there are under 25,000 clones; 60% to 80% appear just once. Around 21% of the sample is in the top ten clones. The input for sequencing was peripheral blood mononuclear cells (PBMCs), taken before the fourth cycle of nivolumab. Receptors originate from a human donor with classical Hodgkin lymphoma.

The chain combines TRBV10-3 with TRBJ2-3; 9 positions match TRBD2. The germline V gene encodes CDR1 ENHRY and CDR2 SYGVKD. Trimming removed 8 bases from V and 6 bases from J; junction bases left unmatched: 6. This CDR3 spans 13 amino acids. CDR3 sequence reads: CAIGGGGADTQYF. CDR3 coding DNA: TGTGCCATCGGAGGCGGGGGGGCCGATACGCAGTATTTT.

The rearrangement links TRBV7-2 to TRBJ1-2; TRBD1 matches at 9 bases. This CDR3 is 13 amino acids long. The V gene's germline CDR1 is SGHTA and CDR2 FQGNSA. V lost 4 bases and J lost 4; bases outside the gene matches: 1. DNA of the CDR3: TGTGCCAGCAGCTCGGGACAGGGCTATGGCTACACCTTC. This translates into CASSSGQGYGYTF.

This clone was detected a few times. The chain employs TRBV2 and TRBJ2-1, with D possibly TRBD2 on 5 matching bases. Germline V lookup: CDR1 SNHLY, CDR2 FYNNEI. This CDR3 spans 13 amino acids. The V end was cut by 4 bases, the J end by 4 bases, with 8 bases between. CDR3 region: CASSASGYNEQFF. DNA of the CDR3: TGTGCCAGCAGTGCCTCGGGATACAATGAGCAGTTCTTC.

This clone was counted a few times. The CDR3 reads CASSLTGRGTEAFF. The CDR3 DNA is TGTGCCAGCAGCCTAACAGGGCGAGGGACTGAAGCTTTCTTT. This rearrangement joins TRBV7-2 to TRBJ1-1, with a weak D call TRBD1 (6 bases). From germline, CDR1 is SGHTA and CDR2 FQGNSA. Trimming removed 5 bases at V and 5 bases at J, with 15 bases between. The CDR3 totals 14 residues.

The genes are TRBV27 and TRBJ2-3; 7 bases fit TRBD2. The CDR3 length is 15 residues. Germline V CDR1 and CDR2: MNHEY, SMNVEV (reference sequence). J gave up 3 bases and V 3 bases, and 6 bases lay outside the gene matches. The CDR3: CASSFTGTITDTQYF. In DNA, the CDR3 is TGTGCCAGCAGTTTTACCGGGACTATTACAGATACGCAGTATTTT.

The chain links TRBV13 to TRBJ2-5; the match to TRBD1 covers 9 bases. This CDR3 contains 15 residues. J was trimmed by 1 base and V by 5 bases; bases with no gene match: 5. CDR1 is PRHDT, CDR2 FYEKMQ, per germline (reference sequence). The CDR3 loop reads CASSIMTGGQETQYF. Written as DNA, the CDR3 is TGTGCCAGCAGCATTATGACAGGGGGCCAAGAGACCCAGTACTTC.